Listed below are T cell receptor beta chains from one sample, sequenced in a study of T-cell reconstitution after alpha-beta-depleted transplantation in children. TCRdb re-called the PCR reads through MiXCR, storing one row per CDR3 protein. Of around 340,000 distinct CDR3 sequences in the sample, about 14% are singletons; the top ten hold about 3.9%. This sample comprised PBMCs, obtained from the stem cell graft. These receptors were obtained from a human donor who donated a stem cell graft to a child with Fanconi anemia. Both conserved end residues are part of each CDR3. Each record gives: J gene, D gene, clone size, V gene, CDR3 protein, CDR3 DNA. D genes are given only for firm matches. Size tells how often a clone was seen (once, few, many) or the class of an expanded clone, and some rows leave it out.

TRBJ2-7	-	-	TRBV20-1	CSARDGSRGYEQYF	TGCAGTGCTAGAGACGGTTCCAGGGGCTACGAGCAGTACTTC
TRBJ2-3	TRBD2	few	TRBV20-1	CSARRTRGADTQYF	TGCAGTGCTAGAAGGACTAGGGGAGCAGATACGCAGTATTTT
TRBJ1-5	-	few	TRBV20-1	CSATRPLQPQHF	TGCAGTGCTACTCGCCCCCTTCAGCCCCAGCATTTT
TRBJ2-5	-	many	TRBV20-1	CSARRLDQETQYF	TGCAGTGCCAGGCGACTAGACCAAGAGACCCAGTACTTC
TRBJ2-1	-	few	TRBV24-1	CATSDSQGSSYNEQFF	TGTGCCACCAGTGACTCGCAAGGGAGCTCCTACAATGAGCAGTTCTTC
TRBJ2-6	TRBD1	many	TRBV4-3	CASSEAGQGVSGANVLTF	TGCGCCAGCAGCGAAGCGGGACAGGGGGTGAGTGGGGCCAACGTCCTGACTTTC
TRBJ2-2	-	once	TRBV5-4	CASDEDNTGELFF	TGTGCCAGCGATGAAGACAACACCGGGGAGCTGTTTTTT
TRBJ2-1	-	-	TRBV12-3/TRBV12-4	CASSPSREQFF	TGTGCCAGCAGCCCTAGTAGGGAGCAGTTCTTC
TRBJ2-2	TRBD1	once	TRBV12-3/TRBV12-4	CANRRDRVPSNAGELFF	TGTGCCAACAGACGGGACAGGGTCCCCTCGAACGCCGGGGAGCTGTTTTTT
TRBJ2-5	-	-	TRBV7-7	CASSLSSRGETQYF	TGTGCCAGCAGCTTAAGTAGCAGGGGAGAGACCCAGTACTTC
TRBJ2-3	-	once	TRBV11-2	CASSLDHWQDTDTQYF	TGTGCCAGCAGCTTAGATCACTGGCAGGATACAGATACGCAGTATTTT
TRBJ2-2	-	many	TRBV12-3/TRBV12-4	CASSLQENTGELFF	TGTGCCAGCAGTTTACAAGAGAACACCGGGGAGCTGTTTTTT
TRBJ1-2	-	-	TRBV28	CASLTTVYGYTF	TGTGCCAGCTTAACAACCGTTTATGGCTACACCTTC
TRBJ2-2	TRBD2	-	TRBV3-1	CASCPRLAGPGELFF	TGTGCCAGCTGCCCACGACTAGCGGGGCCCGGGGAGCTGTTTTTT